The clone carrying this TCR beta chain was counted ten times or more. Template material for amplifying TCR beta CDR3 regions consisted of RNA transcripts. First-round RT-PCR of the TCR CDR3 relied on the HTBI primer set. TCRdb used MiXCR to reprocess the multiplex PCR reads, holding one entry per CDR3 protein. The sample holds some 740,000 distinct CDR3 sequences, 12% to 15% seen once. This entry is derived from a study of T cells in Graves' hyperthyroidism and ophthalmopathy. Per germline, CDR1 MDHEN and CDR2 SYDVKM. This CDR3 region has 12 residues. V was trimmed by 3 bases and J by 5 bases, leaving 4 bases between them. The PBMCs studied were ones that came from approximately 9.9 ml fresh peripheral blood.

The material sequenced was blood. The receptor was isolated from a woman aged 18 to 35 with Graves' hyperthyroidism. The chain combines TRBV28 with TRBJ1-4; D remains unclear. As DNA, the CDR3 is TGTGCCAGCAGTTTCCCAAATGAAAAACTGTTTTTT. The encoded protein is CASSFPNEKLFF.